This T cell receptor (beta chain) was sequenced during a study of shared clonotypes between healthy human individuals. In the study overall: Contributing individuals were a couple of females and a few males aged 18 to 49. Study-wide points: Four donors held around 5% of naive CD4 clonotypes in common.

The data were produced by immunoSEQ multiplex PCR, yet TCRdb's version contains in-frame clones alone and is incomplete. This table has about 2.1 million clones, just over 90% appearing once. The CDR3 is made up of 15 amino acids. Germline CDR1 and CDR2: ENHRY and SYGVKD. V dropped 6 bases and J dropped 5; count of bases not matched to a gene: 8. Turning to this clone: Its cognate antigen is unknown.

Terminally differentiated effector memory CD45RA+ cells were left out of the naive CD8 fraction, which was CD45RO-negative and positively selected for CCR7. The genes are TRBV10-3 and TRBJ2-5; 11 positions match TRBD1. This receptor was identified in a man between 18 and 35 years old in good health. Some clones in this sample may be carry-over from other donors' samples. Sample: naive CD8+ T cells from PBMCs. CDR3 nucleotide sequence: TGTGCCATCAGCCTCGGACAGGGGGCGTGGGAGACCCAGTACTTC. Protein sequence: CAISLGQGAWETQYF.